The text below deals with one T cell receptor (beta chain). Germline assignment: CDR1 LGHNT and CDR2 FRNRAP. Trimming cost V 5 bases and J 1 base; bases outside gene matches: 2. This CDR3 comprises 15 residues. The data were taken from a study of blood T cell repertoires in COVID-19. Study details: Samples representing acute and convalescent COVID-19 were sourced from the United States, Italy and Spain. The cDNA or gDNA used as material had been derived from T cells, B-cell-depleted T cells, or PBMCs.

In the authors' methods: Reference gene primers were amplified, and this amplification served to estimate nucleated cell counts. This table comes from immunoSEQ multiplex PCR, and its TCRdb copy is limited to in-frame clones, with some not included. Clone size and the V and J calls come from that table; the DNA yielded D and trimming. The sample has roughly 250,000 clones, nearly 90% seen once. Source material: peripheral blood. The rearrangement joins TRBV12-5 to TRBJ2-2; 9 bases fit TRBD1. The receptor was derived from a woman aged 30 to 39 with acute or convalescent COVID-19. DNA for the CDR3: TGTGCTAGTGGTAAGGGACAGGGGAACACCGGGGAGCTGTTTTTT. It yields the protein CASGKGQGNTGELFF.